Listed below are T cell receptor beta chains from one sample, sequenced in a study of blood T cell repertoires in COVID-19. Measured with immunoSEQ multiplex PCR; TCRdb has only the in-frame clones, and not every one. The table includes about 220,000 clones, roughly 84% detected once. The sample taken for sequencing was peripheral blood. The source is a woman in her sixties or seventies with acute or convalescent COVID-19. Each CDR3 is given with its conserved first and last residue. D genes are given only for firm matches. Only part of the rows carry a size: once, few, many, or a class if the clone is expanded.

V gene	D gene	clone size	J gene	CDR3 DNA	CDR3 protein
TRBV12-3/TRBV12-4	-	-	TRBJ2-1	TGTGCCAGCAGTTATCGCACAGATGAGCAGTTCTTC	CASSYRTDEQFF
TRBV5-1	-	-	TRBJ1-2	TGCGCCAGCAGCTTTCAATCGGGGAGCTATGGCTACACCTTC	CASSFQSGSYGYTF
TRBV7-9	-	many	TRBJ1-4	TGTGCCAGCAGCCGCGGGGGGGCGAGTGAAAAACTGTTTTTT	CASSRGGASEKLFF
TRBV7-9	TRBD1	-	TRBJ2-5	TGTGCCAGCAGCTTAGAGGGTTCGTGGGACAGGGCAGAGACCCAGTACTTC	CASSLEGSWDRAETQYF
TRBV19	TRBD1	-	TRBJ1-1	TGTGCCAGTAGCCCCGGGACAGGGGGGTGGAACACTGAAGCTTTCTTT	CASSPGTGGWNTEAFF
TRBV7-8	-	-	TRBJ1-4	TGTGCCAGCAGCTCCAGGACAGATTCTAATGAAAAACTGTTTTTT	CASSSRTDSNEKLFF
TRBV13	TRBD2	-	TRBJ2-1	TGTGCCAGCAGCTTAGGTGGTAGCGGGAGCACAAACTCCTACAATGAGCAGTTCTTC	CASSLGGSGSTNSYNEQFF
TRBV5-1	-	-	TRBJ1-2	TGCGCCAGCAGCCCTAAGACAGGCACTCTCTATGGCTACACCTTC	CASSPKTGTLYGYTF
TRBV9	-	-	TRBJ2-3	TGTGCCAGCAGCGTTCGCGGAGAGGCCACAGATACGCAGTATTTT	CASSVRGEATDTQYF
TRBV12-3/TRBV12-4	-	-	TRBJ1-3	TGTGCCAGCATGAGGGTCTCTGGAAACACCATATATTTT	CASMRVSGNTIYF
TRBV4-2	-	-	TRBJ2-6	TGTGCCAGCAGCCAAGAAGGCAGGGGTTACTCTGGGGCCAACGTCCTGACTTTC	CASSQEGRGYSGANVLTF
TRBV4-1	TRBD1	once	TRBJ1-1	TGCGCCAGCAGCCGGGGACAGGGGCCTCTGAACACTGAAGCTTTCTTT	CASSRGQGPLNTEAFF
TRBV4-1	TRBD1	-	TRBJ1-1	TGCGCCAGCAGCCATAGACAGGGCCGGACTGAAGCTTTCTTT	CASSHRQGRTEAFF
TRBV19	TRBD2	-	TRBJ2-7	TGTGCCAGTAGCCCCACTAGCGGGGGGCCCTATTTAAATACCTACGAGCAGTACTTC	CASSPTSGGPYLNTYEQYF
TRBV12-1	-	-	TRBJ2-4	TGTGCCAGCAGCTATCCGGGACAGGGGGCGCCGGCCAAAAACATTCAGTACTTC	CASSYPGQGAPAKNIQYF
TRBV9	TRBD2	-	TRBJ2-7	TGTGCCAGCAGTCCCGGGGGGGGGCCCTACGAGCAGTACTTC	CASSPGGGPYEQYF
TRBV5-1	-	-	TRBJ2-3	TGCGCCAGCAGCTCTGGACACCGCACAGATACGCAGTATTTT	CASSSGHRTDTQYF
TRBV27	TRBD1	-	TRBJ2-7	TGTGCCAGCAGTTTAGGGCAGGGGGCGTTCGAGCAGTACTTC	CASSLGQGAFEQYF
TRBV5-1	TRBD2	-	TRBJ2-1	TGCGCCAGCAGCAGAAACCTAGCGGGGGGGAACTACAATGAGCAGTTCTTC	CASSRNLAGGNYNEQFF
TRBV19	TRBD2	-	TRBJ2-7	TGTGCCAGTAGTCCACTAGCGACCATAAGCTCCTACGAGCAGTACTTC	CASSPLATISSYEQYF
TRBV6-5	-	-	TRBJ1-5	TGTGCCAGCAGCAAGAGGAGCAATCAGCCCCAGCATTTT	CASSKRSNQPQHF
TRBV14	TRBD1	-	TRBJ1-2	TGTGCCAGCAGCCAATTTGGAGGGACAGCAAGTCATGGCTACACCTTC	CASSQFGGTASHGYTF
TRBV29-1	-	once	TRBJ1-2	TGCAGCGCCAAGGGGGATGGCTACACCTTC	CSAKGDGYTF
TRBV5-8	-	-	TRBJ1-4	TGTGCCAGCAGGACCGACAGTCTTGAACTGTTTTTT	CASRTDSLELFF
TRBV5-1	-	-	TRBJ2-3	TGCGCCAGCAGCCTACGACTAGTTTCTATCGAGGATACGCAGTATTTT	CASSLRLVSIEDTQYF
TRBV2	-	-	TRBJ1-1	TGTGCCAGCAGTACCTCCGGTTCCAACGTCTGGGCTTTCTTT	CASSTSGSNVWAFF
TRBV7-2	TRBD2	-	TRBJ2-5	TGTGCCAGCAGCTTACGGAAGCGGGGGGCTCAGTACCAAGAGACCCAGTACTTC	CASSLRKRGAQYQETQYF